The 5 T cell receptor beta chains below were found in one sample sequenced in a study of T cell responses to AZD1222 COVID-19 vaccine. Generated by immunoSEQ multiplex PCR, the TCRdb table keeps only in-frame clones and is missing some. The sample includes about 190,000 clones, approximately 90% of them seen just once. The material was peripheral blood, obtained on day 0 of AZD1222 vaccination. These receptor sequences come from an adult in good health.

This CDR3 is CASSRDLNTDTQYF. The CDR3 DNA is TGTGCCAGCTCCCGGGACCTGAACACAGATACGCAGTATTTT. This rearrangement joins TRBV18 to TRBJ2-3; the D call may be TRBD1 or TRBD2 (5 bases each). CDR1 and CDR2 from the germline V gene are KGHSH and LQKENI. There are 14 residues in the CDR3. The V gene lost 6 bases and the J gene lost 2 bases, with 12 bases spanning the gap.

The genes are TRBV28 and TRBJ2-1; 13 bases fit TRBD2. The CDR3 has 18 amino acids. V shed 3 bases and J 4 bases; nucleotides not matched to a gene: 9. Per the germline V gene, CDR1 is MDHEN and CDR2 is SYDVKM. In nucleotides, the CDR3 is TGTGCCAGCAGTTTGGGAGAATGGACTAGCGGGAGTTACAATGAGCAGTTCTTC. Encoded protein: CASSLGEWTSGSYNEQFF.

Comment on this clone: Distinct nucleotide sequences in the sample also encode this CDR3. The rearrangement uses TRBV9 and TRBJ2-7; 8 positions agree with TRBD2. CDR3 length equals 13 residues. Per germline, CDR1 SGDLS and CDR2 YYNGEE. J lost 4 bases, V lost 4 bases, and 4 bases had no gene match. CDR3 region: CASSPGGPYEQYF. CDR3 sequence (DNA): TGTGCCAGCAGCCCGGGGGGGCCGTACGAGCAGTACTTC.

CDR3 sequence (DNA): TGTGCCAGCAGTGACTACGAGCAGTACTTC. It yields the protein CASSDYEQYF. V is TRBV28 and J is TRBJ2-7; D gene unclear. V dropped 5 bases and J dropped 3 bases, with 2 bases sitting between them. This CDR3 has 10 residues. The germline V gene encodes CDR1 MDHEN and CDR2 SYDVKM. Combining the CDR3 with reference TRBV28 and TRBJ2-7 gives the whole variable domain DVKVTQSSRYLVKRTGEKVFLECVQDMDHENMFWYRQDPGLGLRLIYFSYDVKMKEKGDIPEGYSVSREKKERFSLILESASTNQTSMYLCASSDYEQYFGPGTRLTVT.

V usage is TRBV6-2 or TRBV6-3 and J usage is TRBJ2-1, with D perhaps assigned TRBD1 or TRBD2 (6 bases each). The CDR3 is 18 residues long. Germline V gives CDR1 MNHEY, CDR2 SVGEGT. V lost 4 bases, J lost 1 base, and 20 bases lay in between. CDR3 protein: CASSFERGAGLSYNEQFF. CDR3 bases: TGTGCCAGCAGTTTCGAAAGGGGGGCGGGGTTGTCCTACAATGAGCAGTTCTTC.